This T cell receptor beta chain originates from a study of cytomegalovirus exposure and HLA in healthy donors. The wider study: Among roughly 180 million T cells, an earlier analysis found around 100 million unique TCR beta sequences. General study points: The study listed roughly 160 cytomegalovirus-associated TCR beta chains. Common viral pathogens seemed to be connected with several of the most significant clusters, according to a later analysis. Within a later analysis, the majority of CMV-associated TCR beta chains appeared HLA-restricted.

A multiplex PCR was run with 60 Vbeta primers and 13 Jbeta primers. TCRdb's table, derived via immunoSEQ multiplex PCR, lists solely in-frame clones and lacks some. This table holds roughly 120,000 clones, around 61% found once. On this clone itself: Its matching antigen is unknown.

This CDR3 comprises 13 residues. V was clipped by 3 bases and J by 10 bases; unmatched bases: 4. Germline CDR1 SGHDN, CDR2 FVKESK. This sequence originates from a woman in her twenties or thirties in good health and CMV-seronegative. The specimen sequenced was PBMCs. The J gene is TRBJ1-4, the V gene TRBV14; 8 nucleotides agree with TRBD1. The CDR3 loop reads CASSQSQGGKLFF. CDR3 DNA: TGTGCCAGCAGCCAGTCACAGGGGGGAAAACTGTTTTTT.